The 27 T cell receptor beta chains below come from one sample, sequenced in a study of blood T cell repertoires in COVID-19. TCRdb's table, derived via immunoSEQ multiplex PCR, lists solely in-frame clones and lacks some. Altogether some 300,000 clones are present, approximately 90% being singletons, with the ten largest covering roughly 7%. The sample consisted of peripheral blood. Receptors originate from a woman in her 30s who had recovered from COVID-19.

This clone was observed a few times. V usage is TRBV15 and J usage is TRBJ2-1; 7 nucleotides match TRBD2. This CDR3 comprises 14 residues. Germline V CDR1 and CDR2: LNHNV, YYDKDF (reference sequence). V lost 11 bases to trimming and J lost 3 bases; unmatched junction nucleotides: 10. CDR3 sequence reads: CASGSPGGYNEQFF. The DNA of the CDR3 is TGTGCCTCCGGTAGTCCGGGGGGCTACAATGAGCAGTTCTTC.

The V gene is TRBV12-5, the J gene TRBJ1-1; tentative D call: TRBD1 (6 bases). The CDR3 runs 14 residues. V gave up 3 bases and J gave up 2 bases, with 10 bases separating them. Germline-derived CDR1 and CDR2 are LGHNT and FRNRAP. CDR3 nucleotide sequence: TGTGCTAGTGGTTTCGGGACACTTAACACTGAAGCTTTCTTT. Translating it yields CASGFGTLNTEAFF.

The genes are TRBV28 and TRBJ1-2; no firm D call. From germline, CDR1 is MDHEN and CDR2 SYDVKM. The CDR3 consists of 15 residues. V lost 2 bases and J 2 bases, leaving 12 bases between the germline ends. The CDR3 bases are TGTGCCAGCAGTTTAATAGCGGAATTGAACTATGGCTACACCTTC. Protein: CASSLIAELNYGYTF.

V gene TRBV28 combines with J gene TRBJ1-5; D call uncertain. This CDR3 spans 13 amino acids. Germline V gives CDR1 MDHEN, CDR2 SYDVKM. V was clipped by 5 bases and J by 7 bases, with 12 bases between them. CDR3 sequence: CASSPVAGQPQHF. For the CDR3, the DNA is TGTGCCAGCAGTCCAGTTGCGGGCCAGCCCCAGCATTTT. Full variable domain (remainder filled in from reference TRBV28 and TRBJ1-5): DVKVTQSSRYLVKRTGEKVFLECVQDMDHENMFWYRQDPGLGLRLIYFSYDVKMKEKGDIPEGYSVSREKKERFSLILESASTNQTSMYLCASSPVAGQPQHFGDGTRLSIL.

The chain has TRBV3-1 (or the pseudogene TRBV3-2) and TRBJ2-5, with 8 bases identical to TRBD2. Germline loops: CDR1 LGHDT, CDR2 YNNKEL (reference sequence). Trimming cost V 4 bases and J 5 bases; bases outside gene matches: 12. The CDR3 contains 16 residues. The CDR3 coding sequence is TGTGCCAGCAGCCGGCAAGGAGCGGGGGCAGGGGAGACCCAGTACTTC. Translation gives CASSRQGAGAGETQYF.

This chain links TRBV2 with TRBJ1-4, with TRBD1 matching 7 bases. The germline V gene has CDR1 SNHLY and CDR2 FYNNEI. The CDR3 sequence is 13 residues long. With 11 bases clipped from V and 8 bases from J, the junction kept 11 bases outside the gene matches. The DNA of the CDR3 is TGTGCCGGCCGACAGGGAGAAGCCGAAAAACTGTTTTTT. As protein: CAGRQGEAEKLFF.

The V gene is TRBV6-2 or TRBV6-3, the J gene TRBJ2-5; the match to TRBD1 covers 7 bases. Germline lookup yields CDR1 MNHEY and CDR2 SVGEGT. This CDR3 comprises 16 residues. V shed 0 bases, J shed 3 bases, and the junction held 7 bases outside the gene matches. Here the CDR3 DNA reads TGTGCCAGCAGTTACTCAGGGGGCGCGGAAGAAGAGACCCAGTACTTC. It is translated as CASSYSGGAEEETQYF.

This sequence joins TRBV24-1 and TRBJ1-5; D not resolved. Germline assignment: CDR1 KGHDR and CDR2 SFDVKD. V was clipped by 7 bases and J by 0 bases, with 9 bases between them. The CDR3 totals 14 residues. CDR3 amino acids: CATSALYSNQPQHF. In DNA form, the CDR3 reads TGTGCCACCAGCGCGCTTTATAGCAATCAGCCCCAGCATTTT.

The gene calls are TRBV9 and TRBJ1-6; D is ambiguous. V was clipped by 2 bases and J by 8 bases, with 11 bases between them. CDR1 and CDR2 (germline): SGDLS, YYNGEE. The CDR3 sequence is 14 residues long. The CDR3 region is CASSVRPRDSPLHF. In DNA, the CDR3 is TGTGCCAGCAGCGTTAGGCCACGGGATTCACCCCTCCACTTT.

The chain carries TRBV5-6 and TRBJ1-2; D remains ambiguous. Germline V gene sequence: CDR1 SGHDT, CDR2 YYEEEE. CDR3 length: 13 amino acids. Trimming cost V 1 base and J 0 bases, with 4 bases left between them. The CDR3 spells CASSLTANYGYTF. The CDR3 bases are TGTGCCAGCAGCTTGACGGCTAACTATGGCTACACCTTC.

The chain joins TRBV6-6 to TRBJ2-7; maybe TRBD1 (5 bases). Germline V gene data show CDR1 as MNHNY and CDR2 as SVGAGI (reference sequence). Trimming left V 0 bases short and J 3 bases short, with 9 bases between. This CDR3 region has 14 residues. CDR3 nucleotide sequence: TGTGCCAGCAGTTACTCCAGGGCCCACTACGAGCAGTACTTC. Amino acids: CASSYSRAHYEQYF.

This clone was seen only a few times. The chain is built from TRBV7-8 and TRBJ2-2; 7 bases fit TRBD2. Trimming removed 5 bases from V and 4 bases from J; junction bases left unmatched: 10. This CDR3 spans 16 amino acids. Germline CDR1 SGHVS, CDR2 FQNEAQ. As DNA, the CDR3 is TGTGCCAGCAGCCCCCGCGGGGGTCCTTCCACCGGGGAGCTGTTTTTT. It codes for CASSPRGGPSTGELFF.

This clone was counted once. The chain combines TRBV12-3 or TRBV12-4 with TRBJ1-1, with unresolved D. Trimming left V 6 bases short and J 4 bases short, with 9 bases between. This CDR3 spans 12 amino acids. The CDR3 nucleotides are TGTGCCAGCAGCCCCCAATTCACTGAAGCTTTCTTT. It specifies CASSPQFTEAFF.

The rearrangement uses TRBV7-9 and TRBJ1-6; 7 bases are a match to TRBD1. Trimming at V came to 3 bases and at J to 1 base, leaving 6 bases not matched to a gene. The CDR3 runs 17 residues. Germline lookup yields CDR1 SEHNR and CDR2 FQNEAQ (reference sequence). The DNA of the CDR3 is TGTGCCAGCAGCTTCCTTCGACAGGGTTCCTATAATTCACCCCTCCACTTT. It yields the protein CASSFLRQGSYNSPLHF.

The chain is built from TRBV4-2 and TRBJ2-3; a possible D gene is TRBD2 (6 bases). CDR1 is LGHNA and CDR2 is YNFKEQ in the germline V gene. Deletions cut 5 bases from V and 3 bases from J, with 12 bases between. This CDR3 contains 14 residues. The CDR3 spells CASSSGSDTDTQYF. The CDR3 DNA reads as TGTGCCAGCAGCTCCGGGAGCGATACAGATACGCAGTATTTT.

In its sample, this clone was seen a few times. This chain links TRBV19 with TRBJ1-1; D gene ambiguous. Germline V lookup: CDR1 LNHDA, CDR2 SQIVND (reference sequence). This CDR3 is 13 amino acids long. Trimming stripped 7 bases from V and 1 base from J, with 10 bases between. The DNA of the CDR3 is TGTGCCAGTACTTCAGCGAGGAACACTGAAGCTTTCTTT. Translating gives CASTSARNTEAFF.

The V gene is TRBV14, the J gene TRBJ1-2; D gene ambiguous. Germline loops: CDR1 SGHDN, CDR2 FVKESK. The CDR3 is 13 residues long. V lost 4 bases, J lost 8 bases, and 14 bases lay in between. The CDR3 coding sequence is TGTGCCAGCAGCCTCATGACCGGGATAGGCTACACCTTC. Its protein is CASSLMTGIGYTF.

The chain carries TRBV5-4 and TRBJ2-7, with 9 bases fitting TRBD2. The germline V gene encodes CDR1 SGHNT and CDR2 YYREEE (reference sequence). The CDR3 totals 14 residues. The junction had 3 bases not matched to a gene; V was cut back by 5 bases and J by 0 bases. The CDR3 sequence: CASRQAGGSYEQYF. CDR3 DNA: TGTGCCAGCAGGCAAGCGGGGGGCTCCTACGAGCAGTACTTC.

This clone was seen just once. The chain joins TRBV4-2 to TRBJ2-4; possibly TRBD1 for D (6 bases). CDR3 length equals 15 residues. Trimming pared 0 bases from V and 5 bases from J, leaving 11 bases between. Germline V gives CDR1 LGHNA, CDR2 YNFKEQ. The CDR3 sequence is CASSQDLQGQNIQYF. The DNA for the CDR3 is TGTGCCAGCAGCCAAGACCTACAGGGTCAAAACATTCAGTACTTC.

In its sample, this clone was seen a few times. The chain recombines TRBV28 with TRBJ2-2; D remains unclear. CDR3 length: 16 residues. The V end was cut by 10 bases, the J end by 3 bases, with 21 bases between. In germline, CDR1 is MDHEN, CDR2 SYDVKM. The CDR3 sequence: CATMNSQKAYTGELFF. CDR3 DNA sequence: TGTGCCACCATGAACAGTCAAAAGGCCTACACCGGGGAGCTGTTTTTT.

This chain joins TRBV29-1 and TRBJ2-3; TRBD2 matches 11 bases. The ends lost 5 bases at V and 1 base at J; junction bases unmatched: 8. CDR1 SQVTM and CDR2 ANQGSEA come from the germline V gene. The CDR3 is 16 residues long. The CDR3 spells CSVIPGLAVRTDTQYF. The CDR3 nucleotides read TGCAGCGTTATTCCGGGACTAGCGGTCCGCACAGATACGCAGTATTTT.

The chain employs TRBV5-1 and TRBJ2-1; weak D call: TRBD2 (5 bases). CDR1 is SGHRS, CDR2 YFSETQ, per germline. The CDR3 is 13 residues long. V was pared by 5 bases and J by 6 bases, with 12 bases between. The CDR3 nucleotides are TGCGCCAGCAGGCCCGGGGAAGGCAATGAGCAGTTCTTC. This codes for CASRPGEGNEQFF.

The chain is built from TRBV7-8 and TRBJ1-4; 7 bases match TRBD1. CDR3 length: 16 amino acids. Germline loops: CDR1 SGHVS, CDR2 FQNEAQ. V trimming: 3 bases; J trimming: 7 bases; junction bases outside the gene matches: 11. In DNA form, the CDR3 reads TGTGCCAGCAGCTTGTACCGGACAGGAGGAACTGAAAAACTGTTTTTT. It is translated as CASSLYRTGGTEKLFF.

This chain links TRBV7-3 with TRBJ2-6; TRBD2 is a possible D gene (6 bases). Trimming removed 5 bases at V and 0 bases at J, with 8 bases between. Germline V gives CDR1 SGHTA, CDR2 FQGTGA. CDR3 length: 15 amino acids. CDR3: CASSRGNSGANVLTF. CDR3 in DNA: TGTGCCAGCAGCCGGGGGAACTCTGGGGCCAACGTCCTGACTTTC.

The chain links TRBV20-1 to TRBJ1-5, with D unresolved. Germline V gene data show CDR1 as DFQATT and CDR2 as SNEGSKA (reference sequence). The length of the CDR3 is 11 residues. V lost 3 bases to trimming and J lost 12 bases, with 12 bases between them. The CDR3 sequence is CSASPGSDQHF. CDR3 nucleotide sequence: TGCAGTGCTAGTCCCGGGTCCGACCAGCATTTT.

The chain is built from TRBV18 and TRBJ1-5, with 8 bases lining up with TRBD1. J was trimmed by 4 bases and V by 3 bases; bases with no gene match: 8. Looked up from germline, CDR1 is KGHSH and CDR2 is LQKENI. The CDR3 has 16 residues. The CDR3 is CASSPTGEPSNQPQHF. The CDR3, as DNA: TGTGCCAGCTCACCGACAGGGGAGCCCTCAAATCAGCCCCAGCATTTT.

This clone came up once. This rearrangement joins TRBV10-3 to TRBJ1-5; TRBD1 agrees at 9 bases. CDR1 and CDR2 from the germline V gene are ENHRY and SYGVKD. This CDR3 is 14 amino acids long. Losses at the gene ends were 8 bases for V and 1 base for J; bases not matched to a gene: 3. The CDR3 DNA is TGTGCCATCGGAGGGACAGGGAGCAATCAGCCCCAGCATTTT. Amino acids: CAIGGTGSNQPQHF.